This T cell receptor (beta chain) came from a study of blood T cell repertoires in COVID-19. Across the study: Acute and convalescent COVID-19 samples came from the United States, Italy and Spain. Nucleic acid was either cDNA or gDNA, and it came from T cells, B-cell-depleted T cells, or PBMCs.

Study processing details: Reference gene primer amplification in the assay estimated nucleated cell counts. Sequencing was performed with immunoSEQ multiplex PCR; in TCRdb, only in-frame clones are kept and a portion is missing. That table furnishes V, J and clone size, whereas the DNA furnished D and trimming. The sample includes fewer than 150,000 clones, under 80% of them seen just once. V trimming: 2 bases; J trimming: 3 bases; junction bases outside the gene matches: 6. This CDR3 has 16 amino acids. Looked up from germline, CDR1 is MNHEY and CDR2 is SVGEGT. The sequenced sample consisted of peripheral blood. The chain employs TRBV6-2 or TRBV6-3 and TRBJ2-3; 9 bases align to TRBD2. This clonotype was sampled from a man aged 65-85 years with acute or convalescent COVID-19. Here the CDR3 DNA reads TGTGCCAGCAGTTACGACGCTAGCGGGATTACAGATACGCAGTATTTT. It specifies CASSYDASGITDTQYF.